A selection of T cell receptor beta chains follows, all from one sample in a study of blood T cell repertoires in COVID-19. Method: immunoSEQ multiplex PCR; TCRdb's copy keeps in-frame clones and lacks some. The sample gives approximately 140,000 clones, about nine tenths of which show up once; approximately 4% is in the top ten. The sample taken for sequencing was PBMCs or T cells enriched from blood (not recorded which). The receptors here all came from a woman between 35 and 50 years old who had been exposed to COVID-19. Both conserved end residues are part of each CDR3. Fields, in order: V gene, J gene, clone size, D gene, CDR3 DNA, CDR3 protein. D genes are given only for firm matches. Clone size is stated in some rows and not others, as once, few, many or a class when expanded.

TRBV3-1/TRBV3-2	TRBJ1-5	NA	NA	TGTGCCAGCAGCCAAGACCTCTATAGCAATCAGCCCCAGCATTTT	CASSQDLYSNQPQHF
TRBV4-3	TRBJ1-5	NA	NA	TGCGCCAGCAGCCAAGTAGAGAGACTTTATAGCAATCAGCCCCAGCATTTT	CASSQVERLYSNQPQHF
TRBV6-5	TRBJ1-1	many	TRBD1	TGTGCCAGCAGTCCTTCGGGACAGTACACTGAAGCTTTCTTT	CASSPSGQYTEAFF
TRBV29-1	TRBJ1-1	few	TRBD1	TGCAGCGTACTTCCTCGGACAGGCATGAACACTGAAGCTTTCTTT	CSVLPRTGMNTEAFF
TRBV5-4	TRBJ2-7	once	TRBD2	TGTGCCAGCAGCTTGAGCGGGGCACTGAACGAGCAGTACTTC	CASSLSGALNEQYF
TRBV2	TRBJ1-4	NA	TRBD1	TGTGCCAGCAGTGAATACGGGACAGGGGGCGAAAAACTGTTTTTT	CASSEYGTGGEKLFF
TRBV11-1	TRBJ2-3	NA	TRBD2	TGTGCCAGCAGGCCGGGACTAGCCACAGATACGCAGTATTTT	CASRPGLATDTQYF
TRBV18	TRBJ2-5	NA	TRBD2	TGTGCCAGCTCAAGTGGCGGGGGATTGGGAGAGACCCAGTACTTC	CASSSGGGLGETQYF
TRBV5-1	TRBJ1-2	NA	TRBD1	TGCGCCAGCAGCCCACTTGCCCGGACAGGGAACTATGGCTACACCTTC	CASSPLARTGNYGYTF
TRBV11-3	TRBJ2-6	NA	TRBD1	TGTGCCAGCAGCCCTAGACAGGGGAGTGGGGCCAACGTCCTGACTTTC	CASSPRQGSGANVLTF
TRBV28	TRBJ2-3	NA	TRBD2	TGTGCCAGCAGCTACCCCCGGGGACTAGCGGGAGCGGGGTATACAGATACGCAGTATTTT	CASSYPRGLAGAGYTDTQYF
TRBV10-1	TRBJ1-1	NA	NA	TGCGCCAGCAGTTACGGGATGAACACTGAAGCTTTCTTT	CASSYGMNTEAFF
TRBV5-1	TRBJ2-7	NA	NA	TGCGCCAGCAGCTTGGAGGGGACTCGCGCCTACGAGCAGTACTTC	CASSLEGTRAYEQYF
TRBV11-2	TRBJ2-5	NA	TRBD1	TGTGCCAGCAGCATAAACAGGGGAGCAGAGACCCAGTACTTC	CASSINRGAETQYF
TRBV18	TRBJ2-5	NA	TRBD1	TGTGCCAGCTCAACAGGGGGGACCCAGTACTTC	CASSTGGTQYF
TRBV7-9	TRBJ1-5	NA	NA	TGTGCCAGCAGCTTAGCTTCGGGTTATAATCAGCCCCAGCATTTT	CASSLASGYNQPQHF
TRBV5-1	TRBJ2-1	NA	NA	TGCGCCAGCAGCTTGGAGGGGTTTACCTACAATGAGCAGTTCTTC	CASSLEGFTYNEQFF
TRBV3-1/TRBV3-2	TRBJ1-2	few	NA	TGTGCCAGCAGCCAAGAATCGGTCCTTGGCTACACCTTC	CASSQESVLGYTF
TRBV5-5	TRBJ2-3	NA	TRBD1	TGTGCCAGCAGCCCCGGGACAGCCTCAGATACGCAGTATTTT	CASSPGTASDTQYF
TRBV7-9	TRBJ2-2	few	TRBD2	TGTGCCAGCAGCTCCCCTAGCGGGAGGGCTACCACCGGGGAGCTGTTTTTT	CASSSPSGRATTGELFF
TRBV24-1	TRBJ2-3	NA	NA	TGTGCCACCAGTGCGACAGGGCCTGGGGGGACGCAGTATTTT	CATSATGPGGTQYF
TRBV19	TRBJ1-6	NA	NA	TGTGCCACGACCGGGGGGAGCTCCTATAATTCACCCCTCCACTTT	CATTGGSSYNSPLHF
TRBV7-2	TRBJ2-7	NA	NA	TGTGCCAGCAGCTTGGCCCTCTACGAGCAGTACTTC	CASSLALYEQYF
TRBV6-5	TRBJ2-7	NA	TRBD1	TGTGCCAGCAGTTCCGCCGACAGGGTAAAAGCCTACGAGCAGTACTTC	CASSSADRVKAYEQYF
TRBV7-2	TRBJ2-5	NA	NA	TGTGCCAGCAGCTTAGACGGGCAAGAGACCCAGTACTTC	CASSLDGQETQYF
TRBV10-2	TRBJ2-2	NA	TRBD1	TGCGCCAGCAGCGAAACAGGGGGCGCGAACACCGGGGAGCTGTTTTTT	CASSETGGANTGELFF
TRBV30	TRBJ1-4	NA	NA	TGTGCCGCGGCGGGGTGTAAGGAAAAACTGTTTTTT	CAAAGCKEKLFF
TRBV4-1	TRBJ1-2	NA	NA	TGCGCCAGCAGCCACGGCACAGGGCGGGGGAACTATGGCTACACCTTC	CASSHGTGRGNYGYTF
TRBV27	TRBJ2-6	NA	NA	TGTGCCAGATTGAGCTCTGGGGCCAACGTCCTGACTTTC	CARLSSGANVLTF
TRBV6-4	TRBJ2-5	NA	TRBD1	TGTGCCAGCAGTGGTAAGGACAGGGGCCAAGAGACCCAGTACTTC	CASSGKDRGQETQYF
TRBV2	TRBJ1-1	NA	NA	TGTGCCAGCAGACAAGACAGATCCGAAGCTTTCTTT	CASRQDRSEAFF
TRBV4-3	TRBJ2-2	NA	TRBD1	TGCGCCAGCAGCCCCGGGACAGTGAACACCGGGGAGCTGTTTTTT	CASSPGTVNTGELFF
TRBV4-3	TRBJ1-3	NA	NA	TGCGCCAGCAGCCAAGAATCCAGGGGTGCTGGAAACACCATATATTTT	CASSQESRGAGNTIYF
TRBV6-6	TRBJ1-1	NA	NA	TGTGCCAGCTTCGCGGGGAACACTGAAGCTTTCTTT	CASFAGNTEAFF
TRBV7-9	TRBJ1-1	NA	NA	TGTGCCAGCAGCTTAACAGGGTCGGGCACTGAAGCTTTCTTT	CASSLTGSGTEAFF
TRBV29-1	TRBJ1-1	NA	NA	TGCAGCGTTGGATTTGACAGAAACACTGAAGCTTTCTTT	CSVGFDRNTEAFF
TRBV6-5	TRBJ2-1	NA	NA	TGTGCCAGCAGGGGAACAGGATACACCTACAATGAGCAGTTCTTC	CASRGTGYTYNEQFF
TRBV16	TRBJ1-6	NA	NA	TGTGCCAGCAGCCATGGGACAATCAATTCACCCCTCCACTTT	CASSHGTINSPLHF
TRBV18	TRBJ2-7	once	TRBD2	TGTGCCAGCTCCCGGGGGGGCAGCTACGAGCAGTACTTC	CASSRGGSYEQYF
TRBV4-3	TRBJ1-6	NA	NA	TGCGCCAGCAGCCAAGACGCAGGCCGGAATTCACCCCTCCACTTT	CASSQDAGRNSPLHF
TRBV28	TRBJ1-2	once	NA	TGTGCCAGCAGTTTATTTACGACAACCTATGGCTACACCTTC	CASSLFTTTYGYTF
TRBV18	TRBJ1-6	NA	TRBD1	TGTGCCAGCTCACCGGGACAGGGGAGTTCACCCCTCCACTTT	CASSPGQGSSPLHF
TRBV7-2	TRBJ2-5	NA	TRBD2	TGTGCCAGCAGTCCACGGGGGGGCACGGATGAGACCCAGTACTTC	CASSPRGGTDETQYF
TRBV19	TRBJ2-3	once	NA	TGTGCCAGTAGTAAGGCAGGGGACCCTAGCACAGATACGCAGTATTTT	CASSKAGDPSTDTQYF
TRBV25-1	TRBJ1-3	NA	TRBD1	TGTGCCAGCAGTGAAAGGACAGGGACTGGAAACACCATATATTTT	CASSERTGTGNTIYF
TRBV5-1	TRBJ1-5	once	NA	TGCGCCAGCAGCTCCACAGGGAAGGGTCAGCCCCAGCATTTT	CASSSTGKGQPQHF
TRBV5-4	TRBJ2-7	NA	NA	TGTGCCAGCAGCCCCGAGGGGGGGCGCGGGTACGAGCAGTACTTC	CASSPEGGRGYEQYF
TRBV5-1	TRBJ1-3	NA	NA	TGCGCCAGCAGCTTCGCGCCTACCCCTCTTGGAAACACCATATATTTT	CASSFAPTPLGNTIYF
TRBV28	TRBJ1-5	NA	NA	TGTGCCAGCAGTGATGACAGGCTGAGAGGGCCCCAGCATTTT	CASSDDRLRGPQHF
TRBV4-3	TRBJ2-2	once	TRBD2	TGCGCCAGCAGCCAAGATGGGGGGGCGAACACCGGGGAGCTGTTTTTT	CASSQDGGANTGELFF
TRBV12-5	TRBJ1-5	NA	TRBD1	TGTGCTAGTGGTTTGGTGACGGGACAGGGGGGGAGGCAGCCCCAGCATTTT	CASGLVTGQGGRQPQHF
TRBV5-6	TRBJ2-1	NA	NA	TGTGCCAGCAGCGTCCCAACAGGGCGCTCCTACAATGAGCAGTTCTTC	CASSVPTGRSYNEQFF
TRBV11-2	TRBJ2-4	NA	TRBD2	TGTGCCAGCAGCTTAGAGTCACGGGCTAGCGGGAGGGTAGCCAAAAACATTCAGTACTTC	CASSLESRASGRVAKNIQYF
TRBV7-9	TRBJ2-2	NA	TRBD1	TGTGCCAGCAGCTTATTTGGACAGGGTACCGGGGAGCTGTTTTTT	CASSLFGQGTGELFF